The 28 T cell receptor beta chains below all came from one sample that was sequenced in a study of shared clonotypes between healthy human individuals. Naive CD8 cells were CD45RO-negative, positively selected for CCR7, excluding terminally differentiated effector memory CD45RA+ cells. Profiled with immunoSEQ multiplex PCR; TCRdb holds only in-frame clones, not every one. The data hold roughly 2,000,000 clones, with 93% observed a single time. The sequencing input was naive CD8+ T cells from PBMCs. The receptor source for this set is a man between 18 and 29 years old in good health. Some clones in this sample may be carry-over from other donors' samples.

This clone was detected once. V gene TRBV14 combines with J gene TRBJ2-7; D might be TRBD1 (5 bases). Per the germline V gene, CDR1 is SGHDN and CDR2 is FVKESK. Trimming took 3 bases from V and 6 from J, leaving 9 bases between them. The CDR3 spans 12 residues. CDR3 nucleotide sequence: TGTGCCAGCAGCCAGACAGTTATCGAGCAGTACTTC. This encodes CASSQTVIEQYF.

The J gene is TRBJ2-1, the V gene TRBV7-6; D not resolved. V lost 5 bases and J 8 bases, leaving 19 bases between the germline ends. The CDR3 contains 15 residues. In germline, CDR1 is SGHVS, CDR2 FNYEAQ. DNA of the CDR3: TGTGCCAGCAGCCCCGACCCAGTTCTATACGATGAGCAGTTCTTC. Translating it yields CASSPDPVLYDEQFF.

This chain links TRBV28 with TRBJ1-2, with TRBD1 as a possible D gene (6 bases). This CDR3 spans 14 amino acids. Trimming pared 6 bases from V and 4 bases from J, leaving 15 bases between. Germline V gene sequence: CDR1 MDHEN, CDR2 SYDVKM. The DNA for the CDR3 is TGTGCCAGCAGCCCCTCCGGGACAAGCTATGGCTACACCTTC. It specifies CASSPSGTSYGYTF.

This clone was seen only once. The V gene is TRBV4-2, the J gene TRBJ1-1; 8 nucleotides agree with TRBD1. Germline V CDR1 and CDR2: LGHNA, YNFKEQ. The CDR3 loop spans 16 amino acids. Trimming cost V 1 base and J 3 bases; bases outside gene matches: 7. The CDR3 loop is CASSQGTGGADTEAFF. Here the CDR3 DNA reads TGTGCCAGCAGCCAAGGTACAGGGGGTGCGGACACTGAAGCTTTCTTT.

The chain carries TRBV4-2 and TRBJ2-3; 14 bases agree with TRBD2. CDR1 and CDR2 from the germline V gene are LGHNA and YNFKEQ. Trimming took 4 bases from V and 5 from J; bases not matched to a gene: 5. CDR3 length: 16 residues. The CDR3, as DNA: TGTGCCAGCAGCCGCCAGACTAGCGGGAGGGGAGATACGCAGTATTTT. It encodes CASSRQTSGRGDTQYF.

J is TRBJ2-7 and V is TRBV7-8, with 7 bases aligning to TRBD2. V shed 2 bases, J shed 4 bases, and the junction held 8 bases outside the gene matches. The CDR3 is made up of 15 amino acids. The germline gives CDR1 SGHVS, CDR2 FQNEAQ. This chain's CDR3 is CASSLISGGRYEQYF. DNA of the CDR3: TGTGCCAGCAGCTTAATTTCGGGGGGACGTTACGAGCAGTACTTC.

This sequence joins TRBV28 and TRBJ2-7; D uncertain. Germline V gives CDR1 MDHEN, CDR2 SYDVKM. Trimming shortened V by 4 bases and J by 2 bases, and 12 bases separated the two germline ends. CDR3 length equals 14 residues. CDR3 amino acids: CASSSGLLPYEQYF. In nucleotides, the CDR3 is TGTGCCAGCAGTTCGGGCCTACTCCCCTACGAGCAGTACTTC.

The V and J genes are TRBV6-5 and TRBJ2-3, with D perhaps matching TRBD2 (5 bases). Germline V gene sequence: CDR1 MNHEY, CDR2 SVGAGI. Trimming removed 6 bases from V and 4 bases from J, with 17 bases in between. This CDR3 has 15 amino acids. The CDR3 nucleotides are TGTGCCAGCAGCTATACCCCGGGGAGCGCAGATACGCAGTATTTT. It specifies CASSYTPGSADTQYF.

The chain links TRBV10-3 to TRBJ2-1, with 9 positions matching TRBD2. The J segment lost 5 bases and the V segment lost 0 bases, leaving 5 bases of the junction unmatched. This CDR3 spans 16 amino acids. The V gene's germline CDR1 is ENHRY and CDR2 SYGVKD. CDR3 nucleotides: TGTGCCATCAGTGAGTCGGAGTCTAGCGGGAACAATGAGCAGTTCTTC. The encoded protein is CAISESESSGNNEQFF.

This sequence joins TRBV27 and TRBJ1-2; 7 bases agree with TRBD1. The CDR3 consists of 14 residues. Germline V CDR1 and CDR2: MNHEY, SMNVEV (reference sequence). J lost 3 bases, V lost 5 bases, and 6 bases had no gene match. The CDR3 sequence: CASSPTGYHYGYTF. The CDR3 region has the DNA TGTGCCAGCAGTCCGACAGGGTACCACTATGGCTACACCTTC.

The CDR3 DNA reads as TGTGCCAGCAGCTTCGTACTAGCGGGTAGCAATGAGCAGTTCTTC. It is translated as CASSFVLAGSNEQFF. This chain joins TRBV7-9 and TRBJ2-1, with TRBD2 matching 9 bases. Germline loops: CDR1 SEHNR, CDR2 FQNEAQ (reference sequence). The CDR3 loop spans 15 amino acids. V was pared by 3 bases and J by 6 bases, with 6 bases of the junction left unmatched.

The chain couples TRBV4-1 to TRBJ2-5, with no clear D. V was pared by 0 bases and J by 2 bases, with 13 bases between. This CDR3 is built from 16 residues. Germline V gene lookup returns CDR1 MGHRA and CDR2 YSYEKL. CDR3 protein: CASSQDRVGPQETQYF. CDR3 in DNA: TGCGCCAGCAGCCAAGATCGGGTCGGGCCACAAGAGACCCAGTACTTC.

This chain links TRBV27 with TRBJ2-2, with TRBD1 identical over 9 bases. The length of the CDR3 is 16 residues. Germline V lookup: CDR1 MNHEY, CDR2 SMNVEV (reference sequence). Germline trimming cut 6 bases from V and 4 bases from J; bases unmatched to any gene: 9. Here the CDR3 DNA reads TGTGCCAGCAGAATGTCAGGACAGGGGTCCACCGGGGAGCTGTTTTTT. Translated, it gives CASRMSGQGSTGELFF.

V usage is TRBV7-6 and J usage is TRBJ2-7; 7 bases map to TRBD2. The germline gives CDR1 SGHVS, CDR2 FNYEAQ. V dropped 0 bases and J dropped 5; count of bases not matched to a gene: 4. The CDR3 consists of 14 residues. CDR3 DNA sequence: TGTGCCAGCAGCTTAGCTGGGGGGGACCACGAGCAGTACTTC. Its translation is CASSLAGGDHEQYF.

The chain employs TRBV7-9 and TRBJ2-3; 9 positions match TRBD1. Germline V gives CDR1 SEHNR, CDR2 FQNEAQ (reference sequence). There are 17 residues in the CDR3. V was pared by 5 bases and J by 5 bases, with 14 bases of the junction left unmatched. The CDR3 is CASSALVDGTGRDTQYF. For the CDR3, the DNA is TGTGCCAGCAGCGCCCTCGTTGACGGGACAGGGAGAGATACGCAGTATTTT. Complete variable domain (other parts from reference TRBV7-9 and TRBJ2-3): DTGVSQNPRHKITKRGQNVTFRCDPISEHNRLYWYRQTLGQGPEFLTYFQNEAQLEKSRLLSDRFSAERPKGSFSTLEIQRTEQGDSAMYLCASSALVDGTGRDTQYFGPGTRLTVL.

Points on this clone: This sample also contains other DNA sequences that code for the same CDR3. V and J are TRBV19 and TRBJ1-1, with unresolved D. The CDR3 has 12 residues. Germline-derived CDR1 and CDR2 are LNHDA and SQIVND (reference sequence). V gave up 7 bases and J gave up 0 bases, with 6 bases separating them. The DNA of the CDR3 is TGTGCCAGTACCGATATGAACACTGAAGCTTTCTTT. This translates into CASTDMNTEAFF.

On this clone: Other DNA variants within this sample encode the same CDR3. The rearrangement joins TRBV5-6 to TRBJ2-1; D uncertain. V gave up 0 bases and J gave up 1 base, with 5 bases separating them. Germline assignment: CDR1 SGHDT and CDR2 YYEEEE. The CDR3 is made up of 14 amino acids. This CDR3 reads CASSLGVSYNEQFF. The DNA for the CDR3 is TGTGCCAGCAGCTTGGGGGTGTCCTACAATGAGCAGTTCTTC.

The V and J genes are TRBV5-6 and TRBJ1-2; maybe TRBD1 (6 bases). CDR1 and CDR2 (germline): SGHDT, YYEEEE. The V gene lost 3 bases and the J gene lost 5 bases, with 14 bases spanning the gap. CDR3 size: 14 residues. The CDR3 is CASSSRTATYGYTF. CDR3 bases: TGTGCCAGCAGCTCTAGGACAGCTACTTATGGCTACACCTTC.

The chain uses TRBV19 and TRBJ1-5, with a possible D match to TRBD1 (6 bases). V lost 5 bases to trimming and J lost 1 base, with 9 bases between them. The CDR3 consists of 14 residues. Germline V CDR1 and CDR2: LNHDA, SQIVND (reference sequence). The CDR3 region is CASSDTGSNQPQHF. CDR3 sequence (DNA): TGTGCCAGTAGTGACACAGGGAGCAATCAGCCCCAGCATTTT.

The chain joins TRBV6-1 to TRBJ1-1; D may be TRBD1 (6 bases). CDR3 size: 13 residues. Germline loops: CDR1 MNHNS, CDR2 SASEGT. The CDR3 nucleotides are TGTGCGGGGGGGGCGGCGCGTGGGTTGGAAGCTTTCTTT. Amino acids: CAGGAARGLEAFF.

The J gene is TRBJ1-6, the V gene TRBV5-1; D call uncertain. CDR3 length equals 17 residues. Trimming took off 0 bases at V and 0 bases at J, with 10 bases between the two ends. Germline V gives CDR1 SGHRS, CDR2 YFSETQ. In DNA form, the CDR3 reads TGCGCCAGCAGCTTGGAGGAGATTAGCTCCTATAATTCACCCCTCCACTTT. It translates to CASSLEEISSYNSPLHF.

CDR3 coding DNA: TGTGCCAGCAGCTTAGCGGACGGGCCGGGTTCAGGTGGCTACACCTTC. Translation gives CASSLADGPGSGGYTF. The chain recombines TRBV7-9 with TRBJ1-2; D unresolved. Germline V gives CDR1 SEHNR, CDR2 FQNEAQ (reference sequence). The CDR3 totals 16 residues. Trimming took 0 bases from V and 7 from J, leaving 18 bases between them.

This CDR3 reads CASSVGRGRINEKLFF. CDR3 coding DNA: TGTGCCAGCAGCGTAGGAAGGGGTCGGATTAATGAAAAACTGTTTTTT. The rearrangement uses TRBV9 and TRBJ1-4; the D gene is possibly TRBD1 (5 bases). This CDR3 contains 16 residues. Germline loops: CDR1 SGDLS, CDR2 YYNGEE. V lost 0 bases to trimming and J lost 4 bases, with 13 bases between them.

The V and J genes are TRBV6-5 and TRBJ2-1; the D gene is possibly TRBD2 (6 bases). Looked up from germline, CDR1 is MNHEY and CDR2 is SVGAGI. V was cut by 5 bases and J by 7 bases, with 15 bases left in between. This CDR3 is built from 14 residues. The DNA of the CDR3 is TGTGCCAGCAGTACGGGACTTCGACCTAATGAGCAGTTCTTC. It translates to CASSTGLRPNEQFF.

V and J are TRBV14 and TRBJ1-2; no clear D gene. The length of the CDR3 is 14 residues. The germline V and J ends were trimmed by 1 base and 2 bases, with 8 bases remaining between them. CDR1 SGHDN and CDR2 FVKESK come from the germline V gene. The CDR3 spells CASSQGTRNYGYTF. The CDR3 coding sequence is TGTGCCAGCAGCCAAGGGACGAGGAACTATGGCTACACCTTC. The variable domain in full, with the rest retrieved from reference TRBV14 and TRBJ1-2, is EAGVTQFPSHSVIEKGQTVTLRCDPISGHDNLYWYRRVMGKEIKFLLHFVKESKQDESGMPNNRFLAERTGGTYSTLKVQPAELEDSGVYFCASSQGTRNYGYTFGSGTRLTVV.

The V gene is TRBV5-5, the J gene TRBJ2-7; D gene ambiguous. The CDR3 length is 14 residues. The germline V gene encodes CDR1 SGHKS and CDR2 YYEKEE (reference sequence). Deletions cut 3 bases from V and 2 bases from J, with 12 bases between. The CDR3 protein is CASSSRTSAYEQYF. The CDR3 DNA is TGTGCCAGCAGCTCAAGGACGAGCGCCTACGAGCAGTACTTC.

The V call is TRBV11-2, the J call TRBJ2-4; TRBD2 agrees at 7 bases. The germline CDR1 and CDR2 sequences are SGHAT and FQNNGV. This CDR3 region has 15 residues. Germline trimming cut 4 bases from V and 8 bases from J; bases unmatched to any gene: 11. CDR3 coding DNA: TGTGCCAGCAGCTCCGTGGGAGGGAGTGCGTACATTCAGTACTTC. Its translation is CASSSVGGSAYIQYF.

The CDR3 loop reads CASSLTLSGRDTYEQYF. In DNA form, the CDR3 reads TGTGCCAGCAGTTTAACGCTCTCGGGCAGGGACACCTACGAGCAGTACTTC. This rearrangement joins TRBV28 to TRBJ2-7; D is perhaps TRBD1 (6 bases). The ends were cut back, 2 bases at V and 2 bases at J, with 19 bases in the middle. Germline V gene sequence: CDR1 MDHEN, CDR2 SYDVKM. The CDR3 sequence is 17 residues long.